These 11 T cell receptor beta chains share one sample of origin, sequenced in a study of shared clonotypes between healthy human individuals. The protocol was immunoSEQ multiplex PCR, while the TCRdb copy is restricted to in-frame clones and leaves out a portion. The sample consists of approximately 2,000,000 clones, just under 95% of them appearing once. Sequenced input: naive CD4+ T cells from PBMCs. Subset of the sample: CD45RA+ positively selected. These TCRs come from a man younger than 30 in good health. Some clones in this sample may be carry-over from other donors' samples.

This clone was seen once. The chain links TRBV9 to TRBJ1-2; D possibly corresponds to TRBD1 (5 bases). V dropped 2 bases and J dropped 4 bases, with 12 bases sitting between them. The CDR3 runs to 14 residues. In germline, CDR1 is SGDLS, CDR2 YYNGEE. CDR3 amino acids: CASSVRRDSYGYTF. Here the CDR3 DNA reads TGTGCCAGCAGCGTTAGGCGGGACTCCTATGGCTACACCTTC.

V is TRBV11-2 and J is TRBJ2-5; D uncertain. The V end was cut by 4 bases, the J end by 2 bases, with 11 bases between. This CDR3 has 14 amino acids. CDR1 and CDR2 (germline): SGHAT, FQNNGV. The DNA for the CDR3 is TGTGCCAGCAGCTCTGGCCTATTTCAAGAGACCCAGTACTTC. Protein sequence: CASSSGLFQETQYF.

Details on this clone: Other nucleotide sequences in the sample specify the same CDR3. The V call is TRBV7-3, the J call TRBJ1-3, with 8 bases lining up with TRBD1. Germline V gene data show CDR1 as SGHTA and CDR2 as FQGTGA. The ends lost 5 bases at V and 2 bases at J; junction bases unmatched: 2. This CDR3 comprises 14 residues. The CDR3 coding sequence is TGTGCCAGCAGCCCGACAGGGGCTGGAAACACCATATATTTT. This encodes CASSPTGAGNTIYF.

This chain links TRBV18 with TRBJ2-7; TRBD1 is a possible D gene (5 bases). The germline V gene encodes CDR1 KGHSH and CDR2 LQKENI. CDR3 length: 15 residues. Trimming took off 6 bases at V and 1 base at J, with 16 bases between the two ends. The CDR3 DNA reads TGTGCCAGCTCTTATCAGACAGCCGTTTCCTACGAGCAGTACTTC. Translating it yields CASSYQTAVSYEQYF.

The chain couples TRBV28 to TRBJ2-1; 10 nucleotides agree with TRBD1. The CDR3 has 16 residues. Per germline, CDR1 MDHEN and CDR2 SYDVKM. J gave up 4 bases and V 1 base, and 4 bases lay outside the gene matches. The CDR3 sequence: CASSLFGQGGYNEQFF. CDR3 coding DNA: TGTGCCAGCAGTTTATTCGGACAGGGGGGGTACAATGAGCAGTTCTTC.

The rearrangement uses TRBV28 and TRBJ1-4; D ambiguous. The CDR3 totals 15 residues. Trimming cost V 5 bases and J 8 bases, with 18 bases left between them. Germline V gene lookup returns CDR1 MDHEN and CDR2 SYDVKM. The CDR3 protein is CASSGPYVGGEKLFF. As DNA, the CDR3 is TGTGCCAGCAGTGGGCCCTATGTGGGAGGCGAAAAACTGTTTTTT.

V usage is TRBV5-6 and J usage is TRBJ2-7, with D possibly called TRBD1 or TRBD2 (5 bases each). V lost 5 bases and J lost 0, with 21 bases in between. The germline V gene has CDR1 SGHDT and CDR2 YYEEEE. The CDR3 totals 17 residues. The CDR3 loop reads CASSSYEGYPSSYEQYF. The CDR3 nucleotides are TGTGCCAGCAGTTCTTACGAGGGGTACCCAAGCTCCTACGAGCAGTACTTC.

The CDR3 region is CASSLGLVGYGYTF. The CDR3 bases are TGTGCCAGCAGCTTGGGGTTAGTCGGCTATGGCTACACCTTC. The gene calls are TRBV5-6 and TRBJ1-2; D remains unclear. This CDR3 has 14 residues. Trimming took off 0 bases at V and 4 bases at J, with 10 bases between the two ends. The germline V gene encodes CDR1 SGHDT and CDR2 YYEEEE.

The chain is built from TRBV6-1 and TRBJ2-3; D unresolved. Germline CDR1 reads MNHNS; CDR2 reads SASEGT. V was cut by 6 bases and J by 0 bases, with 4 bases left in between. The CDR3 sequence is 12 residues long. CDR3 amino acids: CASRFSTDTQYF. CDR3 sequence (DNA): TGTGCCAGCAGATTTAGCACAGATACGCAGTATTTT.

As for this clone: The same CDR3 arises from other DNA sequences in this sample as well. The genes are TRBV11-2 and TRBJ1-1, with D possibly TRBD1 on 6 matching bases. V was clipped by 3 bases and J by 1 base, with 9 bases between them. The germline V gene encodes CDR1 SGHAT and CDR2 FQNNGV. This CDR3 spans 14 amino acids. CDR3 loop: CASSFTTGNTEAFF. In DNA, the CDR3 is TGTGCCAGCAGCTTTACGACAGGGAACACTGAAGCTTTCTTT.

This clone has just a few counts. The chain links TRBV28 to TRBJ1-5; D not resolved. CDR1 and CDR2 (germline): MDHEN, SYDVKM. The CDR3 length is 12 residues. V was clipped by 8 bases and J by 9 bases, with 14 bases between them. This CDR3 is CASLPQGRPQHF. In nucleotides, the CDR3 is TGTGCCAGCCTTCCCCAAGGGAGGCCCCAGCATTTT.